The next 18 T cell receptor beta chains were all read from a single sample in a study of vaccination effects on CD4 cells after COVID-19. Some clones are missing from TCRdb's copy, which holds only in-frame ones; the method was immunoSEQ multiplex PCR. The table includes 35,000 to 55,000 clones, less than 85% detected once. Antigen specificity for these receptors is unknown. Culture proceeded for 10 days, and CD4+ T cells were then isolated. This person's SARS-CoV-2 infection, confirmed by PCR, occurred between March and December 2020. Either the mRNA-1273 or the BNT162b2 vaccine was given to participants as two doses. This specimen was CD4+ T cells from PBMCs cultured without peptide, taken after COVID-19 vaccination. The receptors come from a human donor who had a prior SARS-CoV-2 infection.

Here the CDR3 DNA reads TGTGCCAGCAGTTATGGTCGAGGGGGCTACAATGAGCAGTTCTTC. Protein: CASSYGRGGYNEQFF. V usage is TRBV6-6 and J usage is TRBJ2-1, with D maybe TRBD1 (6 bases). Trimming took 3 bases from V and 3 from J, leaving 12 bases between them. This CDR3 has 15 amino acids. Germline V CDR1 and CDR2: MNHNY, SVGAGI (reference sequence).

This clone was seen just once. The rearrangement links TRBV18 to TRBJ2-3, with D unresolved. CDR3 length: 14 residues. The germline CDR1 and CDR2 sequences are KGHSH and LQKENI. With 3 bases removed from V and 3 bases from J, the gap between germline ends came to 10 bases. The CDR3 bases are TGTGCCAGCTCACCGACGTTGGGGACAGATACGCAGTATTTT. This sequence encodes CASSPTLGTDTQYF.

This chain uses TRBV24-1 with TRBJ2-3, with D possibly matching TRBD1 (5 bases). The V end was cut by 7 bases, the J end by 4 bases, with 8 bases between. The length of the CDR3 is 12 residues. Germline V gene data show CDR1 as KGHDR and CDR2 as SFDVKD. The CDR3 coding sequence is TGTGCCACCAGAGGGGCGGCAGATACGCAGTATTTT. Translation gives CATRGAADTQYF.

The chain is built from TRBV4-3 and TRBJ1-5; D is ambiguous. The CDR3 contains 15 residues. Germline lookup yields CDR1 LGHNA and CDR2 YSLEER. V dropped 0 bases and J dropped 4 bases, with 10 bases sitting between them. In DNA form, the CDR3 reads TGCGCCAGCAGCCAAGAGTACCTTCGAAATCAGCCCCAGCATTTT. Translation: CASSQEYLRNQPQHF.

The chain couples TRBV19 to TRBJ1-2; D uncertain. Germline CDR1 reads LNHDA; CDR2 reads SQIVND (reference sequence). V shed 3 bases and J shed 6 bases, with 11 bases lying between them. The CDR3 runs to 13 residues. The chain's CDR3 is CASSIQILHGYTF. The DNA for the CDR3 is TGTGCCAGTAGTATCCAGATACTTCATGGCTACACCTTC.

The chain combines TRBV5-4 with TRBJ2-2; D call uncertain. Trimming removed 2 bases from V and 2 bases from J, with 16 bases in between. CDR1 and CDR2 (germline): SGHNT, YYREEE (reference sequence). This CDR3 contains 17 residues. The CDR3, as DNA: TGTGCCAGCAGCTTTGCTCAGGCGGCCACAAACACCGGGGAGCTGTTTTTT. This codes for CASSFAQAATNTGELFF. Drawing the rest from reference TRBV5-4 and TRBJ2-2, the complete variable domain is ETGVTQSPTHLIKTRGQQVTLRCSSQSGHNTVSWYQQALGQGPQFIFQYYREEENGRGNFPPRFSGLQFPNYSSELNVNALELDDSALYLCASSFAQAATNTGELFFGEGSRLTVL.

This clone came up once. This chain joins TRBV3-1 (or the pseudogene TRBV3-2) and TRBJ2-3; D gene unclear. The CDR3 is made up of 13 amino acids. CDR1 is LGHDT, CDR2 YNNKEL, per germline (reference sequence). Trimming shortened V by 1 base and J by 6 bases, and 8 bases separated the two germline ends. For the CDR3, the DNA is TGTGCCAGCAGCCAAGCTTATCTGGATACGCAGTATTTT. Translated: CASSQAYLDTQYF.

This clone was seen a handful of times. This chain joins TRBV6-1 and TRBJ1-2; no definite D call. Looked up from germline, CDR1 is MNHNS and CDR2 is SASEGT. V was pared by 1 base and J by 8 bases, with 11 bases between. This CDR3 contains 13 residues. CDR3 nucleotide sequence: TGTGCCAGCAGTGAAGACAGTCTCTACGGCTACACCTTC. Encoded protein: CASSEDSLYGYTF.

CDR3 amino acids: CASSAQGTDNNEKLFF. The CDR3 DNA is TGTGCCAGCAGCGCCCAAGGGACAGACAACAATGAAAAACTGTTTTTT. The chain joins TRBV21-1 to TRBJ1-4; the table's TRBD1 call for D was not verified on the DNA. TRBV21-1 corresponds to a pseudogene. This CDR3 is 16 amino acids long.

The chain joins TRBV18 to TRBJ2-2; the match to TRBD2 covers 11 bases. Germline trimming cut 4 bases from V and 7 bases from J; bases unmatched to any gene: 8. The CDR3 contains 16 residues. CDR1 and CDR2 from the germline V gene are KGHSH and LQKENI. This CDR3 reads CASSLMTSGNGGELFF. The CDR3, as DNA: TGTGCCAGCTCACTAATGACTAGCGGGAACGGCGGGGAGCTGTTTTTT.

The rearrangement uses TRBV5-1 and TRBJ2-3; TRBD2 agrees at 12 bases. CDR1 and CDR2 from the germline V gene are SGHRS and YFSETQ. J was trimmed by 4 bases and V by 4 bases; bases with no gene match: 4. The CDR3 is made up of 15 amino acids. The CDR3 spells CASSPASGRADTQYF. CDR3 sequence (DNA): TGCGCCAGCAGCCCCGCTAGCGGGAGGGCAGATACGCAGTATTTT.

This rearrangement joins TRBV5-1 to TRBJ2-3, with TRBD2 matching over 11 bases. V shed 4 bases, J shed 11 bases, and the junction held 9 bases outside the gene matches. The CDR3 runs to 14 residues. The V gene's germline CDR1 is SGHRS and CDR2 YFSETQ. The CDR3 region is CASSTWRLAGGQYF. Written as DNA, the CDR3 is TGCGCCAGCAGCACCTGGAGGCTAGCGGGAGGGCAGTATTTT.

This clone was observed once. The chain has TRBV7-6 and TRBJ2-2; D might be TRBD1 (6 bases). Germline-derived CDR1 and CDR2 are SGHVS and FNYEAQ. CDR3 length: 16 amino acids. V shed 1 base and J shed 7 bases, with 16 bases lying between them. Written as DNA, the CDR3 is TGTGCCAGCAGCTTAGTTCTGGCAGGGGTTCACGGGGAGCTGTTTTTT. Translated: CASSLVLAGVHGELFF.

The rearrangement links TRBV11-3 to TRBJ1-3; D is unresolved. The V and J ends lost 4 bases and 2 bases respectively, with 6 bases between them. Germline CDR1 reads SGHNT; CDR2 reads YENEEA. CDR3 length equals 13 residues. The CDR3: CASSSLPGNTIYF. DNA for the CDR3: TGTGCCAGCAGCTCCTTACCTGGAAACACCATATATTTT.

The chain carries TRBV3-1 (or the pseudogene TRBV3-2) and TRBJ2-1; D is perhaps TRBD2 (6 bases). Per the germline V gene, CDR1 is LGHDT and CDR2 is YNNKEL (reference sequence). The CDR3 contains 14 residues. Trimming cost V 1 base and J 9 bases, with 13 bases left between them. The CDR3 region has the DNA TGTGCCAGCAGCCAAGTCGGAGGGCGTACTGAGCAGTTCTTC. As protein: CASSQVGGRTEQFF.

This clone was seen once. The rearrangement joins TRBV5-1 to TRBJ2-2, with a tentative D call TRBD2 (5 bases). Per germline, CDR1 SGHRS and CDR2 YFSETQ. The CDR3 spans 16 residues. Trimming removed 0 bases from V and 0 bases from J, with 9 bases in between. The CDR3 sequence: CASSLEGDANTGELFF. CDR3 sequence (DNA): TGCGCCAGCAGCTTGGAGGGAGACGCGAACACCGGGGAGCTGTTTTTT.

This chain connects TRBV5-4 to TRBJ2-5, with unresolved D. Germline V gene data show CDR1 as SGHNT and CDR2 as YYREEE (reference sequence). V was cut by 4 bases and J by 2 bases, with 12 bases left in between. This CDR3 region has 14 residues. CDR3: CASSLGGPQETQYF. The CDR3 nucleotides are TGTGCCAGCAGCCTGGGCGGTCCGCAAGAGACCCAGTACTTC.

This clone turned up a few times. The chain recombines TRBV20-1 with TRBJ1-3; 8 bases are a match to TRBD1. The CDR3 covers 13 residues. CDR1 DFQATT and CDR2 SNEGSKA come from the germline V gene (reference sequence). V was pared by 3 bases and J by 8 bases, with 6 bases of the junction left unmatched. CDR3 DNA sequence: TGCAGTGCTAGTATGACAGGGGAAGACACCATATATTTT. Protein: CSASMTGEDTIYF.